This TCR beta chain was profiled in a study of technical replicates of blood from a few donors. Some clones are missing from TCRdb's copy, which holds only in-frame ones; the method was immunoSEQ multiplex PCR. The sample lists 75,000 to 100,000 clones, 95% occurring once. The CDR3 totals 10 residues. The V end lost 8 bases, the J end lost 10 bases, and 14 bases lay between the germline ends. Germline lookup yields CDR1 DFQATT and CDR2 SNEGSKA (reference sequence). The chain has TRBV20-1 and TRBJ2-5, with D maybe TRBD2 (6 bases). The TCR was taken from a human donor in good health. The sample was T cells isolated from PBMCs. The DNA of the CDR3 is TGCAGTCCCTATCGGGAGTTCCAGTACTTC. It specifies CSPYREFQYF.